This T cell receptor (beta chain) emerged from a study of T cells in Graves' hyperthyroidism and ophthalmopathy. Study-level results: Ophthalmopathy prediction by the model preceded onset by a median about 6.3 months.

The investigators amplified TCR beta CDR3 regions from RNA transcripts. TCR CDR3 underwent first-round RT-PCR with the HTBI primer set. In TCRdb, the multiplex PCR reads were re-called with MiXCR into one record per CDR3 protein. The sample lists roughly 700,000 distinct CDR3 sequences, 11% to 15% occurring once. This clonotype was seen at least ten times. Its target is unknown. These patients, aged 18 to 65, had recently diagnosed hyperthyroidism lasting under 2 months. Uncontrolled infection, other autoimmune disease, pregnancy or lactation led to exclusion. Using roughly 9.4 ml of fresh peripheral blood, PBMCs were prepared. Deletions cut 11 bases from V and 3 bases from J, with 14 bases between. CDR3 length equals 13 residues. Germline V CDR1 and CDR2: SNHLY, FYNNEI.

Material: blood. The TCR comes from a young woman with Graves' hyperthyroidism. V gene TRBV2 combines with J gene TRBJ1-5, with D possibly being TRBD1 (5 bases). The chain's CDR3 is CAVRDDHNQPQHF. Written as DNA, the CDR3 is TGTGCCGTACGGGACGACCACAATCAGCCCCAGCATTTT.